This entry lists 6 T cell receptor beta chains sequenced from one sample in a study of post-analysis software for immune sequencing data. Study-level points and caveats: Comparison of patients with controls showed about 5 TRBV segments more frequent in patients, TRBV5-6, TRBV5-1 and TRBV20-1 among them.

Unique molecular identifiers tagged the TCR beta cDNA libraries. A single record per CDR3 protein comes from TCRdb applying MiXCR to the PCR reads. The table shows hundreds of thousands of distinct CDR3 sequences, with approximately 57% occurring only once. No cognate antigen is known for these TCRs. Sequencing was carried out using blood. The receptors originated from a girl aged 5-17 years with multiple sclerosis.

This chain joins TRBV29-1 and TRBJ2-4; a weak D match, TRBD2 (6 bases). The assigned J gene may be wrong: the sequence end matches TRBJ2-7 better. Germline V gives CDR1 SQVTM, CDR2 ANQGSEA. This CDR3 comprises 13 residues. CDR3 coding DNA: TGCAGCGTCCGGGGACTCCTTGCCTACGAGCAGTACTTC. It translates to CSVRGLLAYEQYF.

V and J are TRBV2 and TRBJ2-1; no clear D. The CDR3 sequence is 15 residues long. Germline V gene data show CDR1 as SNHLY and CDR2 as FYNNEI. V was clipped by 7 bases and J by 2 bases, with 15 bases between them. The CDR3 DNA reads as TGTGCCAGCACCCGAGATCGGCTCCCCTACAATGAGCAGTTCTTC. Its translation is CASTRDRLPYNEQFF. Full variable domain (missing parts from reference TRBV2 and TRBJ2-1): EPEVTQTPSHQVTQMGQEVILRCVPISNHLYFYWYRQILGQKVEFLVSFYNNEISEKSEIFDDQFSVERPDGSNFTLKIRSTKLEDSAMYFCASTRDRLPYNEQFFGPGTRLTVL.

This clonotype has a handful of counts. The chain combines TRBV5-1 with TRBJ2-7; 7 bases are a match to TRBD2. V gave up 2 bases and J gave up 4 bases; unmatched junction bases: 6. Germline loops: CDR1 SGHRS, CDR2 YFSETQ. The CDR3 is 14 amino acids. The CDR3 region has the DNA TGCGCCAGCAGCTTATCCGGGACTAAGTACGAGCAGTACTTC. It codes for CASSLSGTKYEQYF.

This clonotype turned up a few times. The chain has TRBV20-1 and TRBJ2-5, with D tentatively TRBD2 (5 bases). This CDR3 has 14 residues. CDR1 DFQATT and CDR2 SNEGSKA come from the germline V gene (reference sequence). V dropped 0 bases and J dropped 4 bases, with 12 bases sitting between them. For the CDR3, the DNA is TGCAGTGCTAGAGATCCTTGGGCGGGAGAGACCCAGTACTTC. It translates to CSARDPWAGETQYF.

V gene TRBV7-2 combines with J gene TRBJ1-5, with no clear D. The V end lost 4 bases, the J end lost 5 bases, and 9 bases lay between the germline ends. The CDR3 sequence is 13 residues long. Germline CDR1 SGHTA, CDR2 FQGNSA. In nucleotides, the CDR3 is TGTGCCAGCAGCTCATATAGGGATCAGCCCCAGCATTTT. Amino acids: CASSSYRDQPQHF. The variable domain in full, completed from reference TRBV7-2 and TRBJ1-5, reads GAGVSQSPSNKVTEKGKDVELRCDPISGHTALYWYRQSLGQGLEFLIYFQGNSAPDKSGLPSDRFSAERTGGSVSTLTIQRTQQEDSAVYLCASSSYRDQPQHFGDGTRLSIL.

The chain couples TRBV5-1 to TRBJ2-5; no definite D call. Germline-derived CDR1 and CDR2 are SGHRS and YFSETQ. The CDR3 totals 13 residues. Trimming removed 1 base from V and 4 bases from J, with 8 bases in between. CDR3 region: CASSLRISETQYF. DNA for the CDR3: TGCGCCAGCAGCTTGAGGATTTCAGAGACCCAGTACTTC. The full variable domain, with the rest looked up from reference TRBV5-1 and TRBJ2-5, is KAGVTQTPRYLIKTRGQQVTLSCSPISGHRSVSWYQQTPGQGLQFLFEYFSETQRNKGNFPGRFSGRQFSNSRSEMNVSTLELGDSALYLCASSLRISETQYFGPGTRLLVL.